The 29 T cell receptor beta chains reported below all come from one sample, sequenced in a study of cytomegalovirus exposure and HLA in healthy donors. Primers included in the PCR were 60 Vbeta and 13 Jbeta primers. The repertoire was sequenced with immunoSEQ multiplex PCR; TCRdb's copy has only in-frame clones and lacks some. The repertoire holds 200,000 or so clones, with roughly 77% as singletons. Sequenced: PBMCs. The source of these receptors is a male donor in good health and CMV-seropositive.

This chain links TRBV19 with TRBJ2-5; 14 bases fit TRBD2. V lost 5 bases, J lost 2 bases, and 4 bases stayed unmatched. The CDR3 runs 16 residues. Germline V gene lookup returns CDR1 LNHDA and CDR2 SQIVND (reference sequence). CDR3 amino acids: CASSGLAGGLQETQYF. DNA of the CDR3: TGTGCCAGTAGTGGACTAGCGGGGGGTCTGCAAGAGACCCAGTACTTC.

This clone has more than one count but fewer than ten. The V call is TRBV27, the J call TRBJ1-5, with 8 bases fitting TRBD1. Trimming at V came to 4 bases and at J to 0 bases, leaving 8 bases not matched to a gene. This CDR3 is 17 amino acids long. Germline-derived CDR1 and CDR2 are MNHEY and SMNVEV (reference sequence). The CDR3 DNA follows: TGTGCCAGCAGTTCGTTCCGGGACAGGCATAGCAATCAGCCCCAGCATTTT. Translated, it gives CASSSFRDRHSNQPQHF.

The chain carries TRBV6-5 and TRBJ2-5; tentative D call: TRBD1 (6 bases). Germline CDR1 reads MNHEY; CDR2 reads SVGAGI. The V and J ends lost 7 bases and 5 bases respectively, with 17 bases between them. CDR3 size: 14 residues. CDR3 coding DNA: TGTGCCAGCACCCCCCAGGGGCGGAGGGAGACCCAGTACTTC. This sequence encodes CASTPQGRRETQYF.

This clone was detected a few times. The DNA of the CDR3 is TGTGCCAGCAGTTATTCGGGGGGTGGCACAGATACGCAGTATTTT. Its protein product is CASSYSGGGTDTQYF. V is TRBV6-5 and J is TRBJ2-3, with 7 bases lining up with TRBD2. Germline CDR1 reads MNHEY; CDR2 reads SVGAGI. V lost 3 bases to trimming and J lost 1 base; unmatched junction nucleotides: 4. This CDR3 comprises 15 residues.

This rearrangement joins TRBV6-6 to TRBJ2-7; 7 nucleotides line up with TRBD1. Germline V gene lookup returns CDR1 MNHNY and CDR2 SVGAGI (reference sequence). V trimming: 1 base; J trimming: 3 bases; junction bases outside the gene matches: 3. The CDR3 is 14 residues long. DNA for the CDR3: TGTGCCAGCAGTTACTTAGGACAGGACTACGAGCAGTACTTC. Its protein product is CASSYLGQDYEQYF.

This clone has a handful of counts. J is TRBJ2-7 and V is TRBV21-1; no DNA check was done on the table's D call, TRBD2. TRBV21-1 is annotated as a pseudogene. This CDR3 contains 17 residues. The CDR3 nucleotides are TGTGCCAGCAGCAAAGAGGGGACTAGCAGAGGTGACTACGAGCAGTACTTC. It translates to CASSKEGTSRGDYEQYF.

The chain links TRBV4-2 to TRBJ2-3, with TRBD2 matching over 15 bases. This CDR3 spans 16 amino acids. Germline loops: CDR1 LGHNA, CDR2 YNFKEQ. After removal of 1 base from V and 6 bases from J, the junction contained 2 bases not matched to a gene. The CDR3 sequence is CASSQGGLAGGDTQYF. The CDR3 nucleotides read TGTGCCAGCAGCCAAGGGGGACTAGCGGGGGGCGATACGCAGTATTTT.

The chain has TRBV11-3 and TRBJ2-7; 9 bases fit TRBD2. Germline V gene sequence: CDR1 SGHNT, CDR2 YENEEA. With V trimmed by 2 bases and J by 2 bases, 4 bases remained unmatched. The CDR3 consists of 15 residues. CDR3 DNA: TGTGCCAGCAGCTTACAAGCGGGAGGTACCTACGAGCAGTACTTC. Protein product: CASSLQAGGTYEQYF.

On this clone: A read error may produce the germline difference seen at one junction end. The chain joins TRBV5-1 to TRBJ2-1, with D perhaps TRBD1 (5 bases). The CDR3 consists of 14 residues. Germline lookup yields CDR1 SGHRS and CDR2 YFSETQ. CDR3: CAGSPRARYNEQFF. In nucleotides, the CDR3 is TGCGCCGGCAGCCCCAGGGCGCGGTACAATGAGCAGTTCTTC.

This clone was found a few times. The chain recombines TRBV27 with TRBJ1-6; D perhaps matches TRBD1 (6 bases). Germline V gene data show CDR1 as MNHEY and CDR2 as SMNVEV (reference sequence). The CDR3 runs 16 residues. V was shortened by 6 bases and J by 3 bases, with 15 bases between the two germline ends. The CDR3 DNA follows: TGTGCCAGCAGCGGCGGGGGGCTTGGCTATAATTCACCCCTCCACTTT. Its translation is CASSGGGLGYNSPLHF.

J is TRBJ1-1 and V is TRBV6-1; D may be TRBD1 (5 bases). Germline assignment: CDR1 MNHNS and CDR2 SASEGT. Between the trimmed V and J ends, which lost 6 bases and 8 bases, there was a span of 13 bases. CDR3 length: 12 amino acids. The CDR3 sequence: CASRKMGLEAFF. In DNA form, the CDR3 reads TGTGCCAGCAGGAAAATGGGACTGGAAGCTTTCTTT.

This chain connects TRBV10-3 to TRBJ2-1; 9 nucleotides line up with TRBD1. Trimming removed 5 bases from V and 8 bases from J; junction bases left unmatched: 10. This CDR3 comprises 15 residues. Germline CDR1 is ENHRY and CDR2 is SYGVKD. CDR3 in amino acids: CAISLTGGAGYEQFF. DNA of the CDR3: TGTGCCATCAGTCTTACAGGGGGCGCGGGGTATGAGCAGTTCTTC.

The V gene is TRBV6-1, the J gene TRBJ1-2; tentative D call: TRBD1 (6 bases). The CDR3 loop spans 14 amino acids. Germline V gives CDR1 MNHNS, CDR2 SASEGT. The V end was cut by 5 bases, the J end by 3 bases, with 13 bases between. The CDR3: CASSTRQVYYGYTF. The CDR3 bases are TGTGCCAGCAGTACCCGACAGGTCTACTATGGCTACACCTTC.

The CDR3 DNA follows: TGTGCCAGCAGCTTAGATCCTTACCCGACAGCCCAAGAGACCCAGTACTTC. Translation: CASSLDPYPTAQETQYF. The chain has TRBV11-2 and TRBJ2-5; tentative D call: TRBD1 (5 bases). This CDR3 spans 17 amino acids. V lost 0 bases to trimming and J lost 1 base, with 15 bases between them. The V gene's germline CDR1 is SGHAT and CDR2 FQNNGV.

This clone was picked up a small number of times. Here the CDR3 DNA reads TGCGCCAGCAGCGAAGGACAGACCATGGGTCAGCCCCAGCATTTT. It codes for CASSEGQTMGQPQHF. V gene TRBV5-1 combines with J gene TRBJ1-5; TRBD1 might be the D (6 bases). This CDR3 is built from 15 residues. Germline CDR1 reads SGHRS; CDR2 reads YFSETQ. Trimming removed 4 bases at V and 6 bases at J, with 17 bases between. Supplemented by reference TRBV5-1 and TRBJ1-5, the full variable domain reads KAGVTQTPRYLIKTRGQQVTLSCSPISGHRSVSWYQQTPGQGLQFLFEYFSETQRNKGNFPGRFSGRQFSNSRSEMNVSTLELGDSALYLCASSEGQTMGQPQHFGDGTRLSIL.

The gene calls are TRBV7-3 and TRBJ2-2; D gene ambiguous. V was shortened by 2 bases and J by 4 bases, with 14 bases between the two germline ends. Germline CDR1 is SGHTA and CDR2 is FQGTGA. The CDR3 consists of 16 residues. The CDR3 loop reads CASSLPPSVSTGELFF. CDR3 in DNA: TGTGCCAGCAGCTTACCCCCCAGCGTAAGCACCGGGGAGCTGTTTTTT.

The chain couples TRBV19 to TRBJ2-7; perhaps TRBD2 as D (5 bases). Trimming removed 1 base at V and 3 bases at J, with 13 bases between. This CDR3 has 15 amino acids. CDR1 LNHDA and CDR2 SQIVND come from the germline V gene (reference sequence). CDR3 bases: TGTGCCAGTAGTATAGTTTCGGGATCGGACTACGAGCAGTACTTC. Translated, it gives CASSIVSGSDYEQYF.

The chain couples TRBV19 to TRBJ1-6; D may be TRBD1 (5 bases). CDR1 and CDR2 (germline): LNHDA, SQIVND (reference sequence). The CDR3 has 15 residues. V lost 9 bases to trimming and J lost 7 bases, with 19 bases between them. In nucleotides, the CDR3 is TGTGCCAGCCAGAGGTGGGAAGGGGCAAATTCACCCCTCCACTTT. The encoded protein is CASQRWEGANSPLHF.

The rearrangement joins TRBV27 to TRBJ2-5, with a possible D match to TRBD1 (6 bases). The DNA end is more similar to TRBJ2-7, so the J call may be wrong. Germline V CDR1 and CDR2: MNHEY, SMNVEV (reference sequence). This CDR3 has 14 residues. Here the CDR3 reads CASSLTGFSYEQYF. In DNA, the CDR3 is TGTGCCAGCAGTCTAACAGGGTTTTCCTACGAGCAGTACTTC.

V and J are TRBV7-2 and TRBJ2-1, with 7 bases matching TRBD1. Losses at the gene ends were 4 bases for V and 4 bases for J; bases not matched to a gene: 4. The CDR3 is 14 amino acids. Germline CDR1 SGHTA, CDR2 FQGNSA. In DNA form, the CDR3 reads TGTGCCAGCAGCTCCTCGGACAGGTACAATGAGCAGTTCTTC. Its protein product is CASSSSDRYNEQFF.

This chain links TRBV19 with TRBJ1-4, with 10 bases aligning to TRBD1. This CDR3 has 15 amino acids. CDR1 is LNHDA, CDR2 SQIVND, per germline (reference sequence). V was pared by 3 bases and J by 8 bases, with 6 bases of the junction left unmatched. CDR3 amino acids: CASSIVGTGEEKLFF. The CDR3 DNA reads as TGTGCCAGTAGTATTGTCGGGACAGGGGAGGAAAAACTGTTTTTT.

The rearrangement uses TRBV6-1 and TRBJ2-3; D possibly corresponds to TRBD2 (6 bases). V shed 4 bases and J shed 2 bases, with 10 bases lying between them. The germline CDR1 and CDR2 sequences are MNHNS and SASEGT. The CDR3 runs 14 residues. The CDR3 bases are TGTGCCAGCAGTGTGGGACTTCTCACAGATACGCAGTATTTT. It yields the protein CASSVGLLTDTQYF.

The chain employs TRBV29-1 and TRBJ2-1; TRBD1 aligns across 10 bases. This CDR3 contains 15 residues. Trimming at V came to 3 bases and at J to 3 bases, leaving 5 bases not matched to a gene. The V gene's germline CDR1 is SQVTM and CDR2 ANQGSEA. CDR3 coding DNA: TGCAGCGTTGATATTGGACAGGGGGACTACAATGAGCAGTTCTTC. As protein: CSVDIGQGDYNEQFF.

This clone is a singleton in its sample. V usage is TRBV7-2 and J usage is TRBJ2-7, with 9 bases aligning to TRBD2. The V segment lost 2 bases and the J segment 2 bases; nucleotides outside the gene matches: 16. CDR1 is SGHTA and CDR2 is FQGNSA in the germline V gene. This CDR3 has 19 amino acids. The CDR3: CASSLRANAWREGTYEQYF. The CDR3 DNA is TGTGCCAGCAGCTTAAGGGCAAATGCGTGGCGGGAGGGAACCTACGAGCAGTACTTC.

This chain connects TRBV5-5 to TRBJ2-7; 10 bases align to TRBD1. Germline V gene lookup returns CDR1 SGHKS and CDR2 YYEKEE (reference sequence). V was pared by 0 bases and J by 5 bases, with 5 bases of the junction left unmatched. CDR3 size: 15 residues. The CDR3, as DNA: TGTGCCAGCAGCTTGGAAACCGGGACAGGGGACGAGCAGTACTTC. This encodes CASSLETGTGDEQYF.

The chain recombines TRBV4-3 with TRBJ2-7; 9 bases agree with TRBD2. The CDR3 length is 16 residues. The germline V gene encodes CDR1 LGHNA and CDR2 YSLEER. The V and J ends lost 5 bases and 0 bases, in that order; junction bases with no gene match: 8. CDR3 nucleotides: TGCGCCAGCAGCTACTTTAGCGGGGGTTCCTCCTACGAGCAGTACTTC. Residues: CASSYFSGGSSYEQYF.

The chain has TRBV10-3 and TRBJ2-5, with D perhaps matching TRBD1 (5 bases). Germline V gene lookup returns CDR1 ENHRY and CDR2 SYGVKD. CDR3 length equals 13 residues. Trimming removed 3 bases at V and 2 bases at J, with 7 bases between. CDR3 DNA sequence: TGTGCCATCAGTGAAGGACAACAAGAGACCCAGTACTTC. It is translated as CAISEGQQETQYF.

This chain links TRBV19 with TRBJ2-7; a weak D match, TRBD1 (5 bases). The V gene's germline CDR1 is LNHDA and CDR2 SQIVND (reference sequence). The V and J ends lost 6 bases and 1 base respectively, with 16 bases between them. This CDR3 contains 15 residues. CDR3 in DNA: TGTGCCAGTAGGGGCCGGAACAGGCCATCCTACGAGCAGTACTTC. This gives the protein CASRGRNRPSYEQYF.

There are a few counts of this clone. The V and J genes are TRBV5-1 and TRBJ2-1; TRBD2 agrees at 8 bases. CDR1 and CDR2 (germline): SGHRS, YFSETQ. The CDR3 has 17 residues. The ends lost 2 bases at V and 1 base at J; junction bases unmatched: 8. The CDR3 nucleotides are TGCGCCAGCAGCTTTTGGTCCGGGGGGGAATCCTACAATGAGCAGTTCTTC. As protein: CASSFWSGGESYNEQFF.